This T cell receptor beta chain is drawn from a study of shared clonotypes between healthy human individuals. In germline, CDR1 is SGHVS, CDR2 FNYEAQ. This CDR3 is 16 amino acids long. V gave up 0 bases and J gave up 2 bases; unmatched junction bases: 2. This clone was seen a handful of times. The method was immunoSEQ multiplex PCR; TCRdb's version includes in-frame clones alone and lacks a portion of them. The table includes 490,000 or so clones, around 79% detected once. The TCR sequence derives from a woman aged 40 to 50 in good health. Some clones in this sample may be carry-over from other donors' samples. The chain carries TRBV7-6 and TRBJ2-1; 9 bases align to TRBD2. Sequencing was carried out using PBMCs. The CDR3 loop is CASSLAPSGAYNEQFF. For the CDR3, the DNA is TGTGCCAGCAGCTTAGCGCCTAGCGGGGCCTACAATGAGCAGTTCTTC.